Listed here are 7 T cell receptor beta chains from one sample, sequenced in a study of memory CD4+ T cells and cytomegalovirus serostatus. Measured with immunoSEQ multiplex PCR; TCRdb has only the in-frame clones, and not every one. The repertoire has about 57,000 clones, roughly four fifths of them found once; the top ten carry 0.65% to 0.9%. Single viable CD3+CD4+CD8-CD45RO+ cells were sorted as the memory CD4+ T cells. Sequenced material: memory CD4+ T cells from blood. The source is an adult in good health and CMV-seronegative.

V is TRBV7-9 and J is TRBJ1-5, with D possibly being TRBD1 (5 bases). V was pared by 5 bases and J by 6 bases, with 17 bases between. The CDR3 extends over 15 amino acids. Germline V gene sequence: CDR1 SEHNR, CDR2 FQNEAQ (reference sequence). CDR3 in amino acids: CASSLQGGGSQPQHF. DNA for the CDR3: TGTGCCAGCAGCCTTCAGGGTGGTGGTTCTCAGCCCCAGCATTTT.

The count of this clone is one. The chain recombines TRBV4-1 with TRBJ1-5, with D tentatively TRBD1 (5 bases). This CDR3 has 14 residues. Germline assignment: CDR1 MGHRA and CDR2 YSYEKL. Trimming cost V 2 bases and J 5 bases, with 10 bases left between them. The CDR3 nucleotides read TGCGCCAGCAGCCAACTCGAAGGGGATCAGCCCCAGCATTTT. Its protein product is CASSQLEGDQPQHF.

DNA of the CDR3: TGCGCCAGCAGCTTTTCACAGGGGGAAGACACAGATACGCAGTATTTT. This codes for CASSFSQGEDTDTQYF. The chain links TRBV5-1 to TRBJ2-3, with TRBD1 matching 8 bases. J was trimmed by 2 bases and V by 2 bases; bases with no gene match: 7. The CDR3 loop spans 16 amino acids. Germline V gene lookup returns CDR1 SGHRS and CDR2 YFSETQ.

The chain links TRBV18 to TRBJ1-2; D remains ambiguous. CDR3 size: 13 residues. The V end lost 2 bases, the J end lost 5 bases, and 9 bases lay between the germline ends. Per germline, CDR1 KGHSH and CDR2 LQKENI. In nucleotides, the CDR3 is TGTGCCAGCTCACCATGGCCAGAGTATGGCTACACCTTC. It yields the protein CASSPWPEYGYTF.

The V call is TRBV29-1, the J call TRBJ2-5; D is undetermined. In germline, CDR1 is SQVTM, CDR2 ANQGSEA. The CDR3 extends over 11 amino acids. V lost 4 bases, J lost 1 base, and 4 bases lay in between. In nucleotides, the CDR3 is TGCAGCGTTGCCAGCCAAGAGACCCAGTACTTC. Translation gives CSVASQETQYF.

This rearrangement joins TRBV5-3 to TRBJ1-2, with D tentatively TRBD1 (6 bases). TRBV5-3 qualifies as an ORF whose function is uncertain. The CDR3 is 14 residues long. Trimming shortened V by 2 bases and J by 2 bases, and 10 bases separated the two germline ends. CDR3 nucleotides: TGTGCCAGAAGCTTAGGGGGGCAGAACTATGGCTACACCTTC. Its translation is CARSLGGQNYGYTF.

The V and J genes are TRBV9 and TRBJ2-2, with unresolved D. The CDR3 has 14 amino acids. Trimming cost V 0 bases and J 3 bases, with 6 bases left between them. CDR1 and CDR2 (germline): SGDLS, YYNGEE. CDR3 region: CASSVGGDTGELFF. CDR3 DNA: TGTGCCAGCAGCGTAGGTGGGGACACCGGGGAGCTGTTTTTT.